Here is one T cell receptor beta chain with its context. What it recognizes is unknown. J gave up 6 bases and V 2 bases, and 4 bases lay outside the gene matches. Looked up from germline, CDR1 is SGHRS and CDR2 is YFSETQ. The CDR3 runs to 13 residues. This sample is drawn from a study of T cell responses to AZD1222 COVID-19 vaccine. Study results and caveats: Clonal diversity was possibly underestimated, and white British individuals and females predominated among donors.

Repertoires were generated with immunoSEQ multiplex PCR, while TCRdb's copy carries only in-frame clones and drops some. The sample contains approximately 84,000 clones, over 75% of which appear only once. This specimen was peripheral blood, taken 28 days after the second AZD1222 dose. The chain carries TRBV5-1 and TRBJ1-1; 7 positions agree with TRBD1. The TCR originated in an adult who received the AZD1222 COVID-19 vaccine. The CDR3 sequence is CASSFTGAAEAFF. CDR3 coding DNA: TGCGCCAGCAGCTTTACAGGGGCCGCTGAAGCTTTCTTT.